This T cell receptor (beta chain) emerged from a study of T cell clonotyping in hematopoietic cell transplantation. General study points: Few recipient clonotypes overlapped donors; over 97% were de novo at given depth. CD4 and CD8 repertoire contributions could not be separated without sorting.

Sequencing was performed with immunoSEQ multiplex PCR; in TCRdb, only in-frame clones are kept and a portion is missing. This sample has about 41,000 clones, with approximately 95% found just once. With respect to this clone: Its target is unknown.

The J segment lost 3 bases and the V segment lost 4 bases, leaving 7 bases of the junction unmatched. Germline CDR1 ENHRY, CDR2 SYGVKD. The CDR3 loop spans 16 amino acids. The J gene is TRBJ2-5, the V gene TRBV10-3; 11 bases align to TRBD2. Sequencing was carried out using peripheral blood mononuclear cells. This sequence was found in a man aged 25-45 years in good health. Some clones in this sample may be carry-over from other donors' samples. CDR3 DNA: TGTGCCATCAGTGGATTAGCGGGAGGGCCTGAAGAGACCCAGTACTTC. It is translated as CAISGLAGGPEETQYF.